The clone carrying this TCR beta chain was recorded many times. This sample is drawn from a study of T-cell reconstitution after alpha-beta-depleted transplantation in children. Unique molecular identifiers tagged the TCRbeta library. TCRdb reprocessed the PCR reads via MiXCR and lists one record per CDR3 protein. The sample includes around 340,000 distinct CDR3 sequences, about an eighth of them seen just once. The source material was PBMCs, sampled from the stem cell graft. This TCR was recovered from a human donor who donated a stem cell graft to a child with Fanconi anemia.

CDR3 sequence: CASSSGQGGNEQFF. The CDR3 nucleotides are TGCGCCAGCAGCTCGGGACAGGGGGGCAATGAGCAGTTCTTC. This chain joins TRBV5-1 and TRBJ2-1, with 11 positions matching TRBD1. Germline trimming cut 3 bases from V and 6 bases from J; bases unmatched to any gene: 2. This CDR3 has 14 amino acids. Germline V lookup: CDR1 SGHRS, CDR2 YFSETQ.